This is a list of T cell receptor beta chains from one sample in a study of blood T cell repertoires in COVID-19. The table came from immunoSEQ multiplex PCR; TCRdb's copy has only in-frame clones and leaves some out. Here the sample spans about 490,000 clones, 80% to 90% being singletons. Specimen: peripheral blood. The source is a human donor in a cohort sampled during active COVID-19. Both conserved end residues are part of each CDR3. Each record gives: CDR3 length, V gene, D gene, J gene, clone size, CDR3 protein, CDR3 DNA. The D gene is left open where the match is weak. Clone size, where shown, is once, few, many, or a class for clones that have expanded.

cdr3_length: 14; v_call: TRBV9; d_call: .; j_call: TRBJ2-1; clone_size: once; cdr3_aa: CASSLTPRVGEQFF; cdr3_nt: TGTGCCAGCAGCTTAACTCCCCGGGTCGGGGAGCAGTTCTTC
cdr3_length: 16; v_call: TRBV28; d_call: .; j_call: TRBJ2-4; clone_size: few; cdr3_aa: CASYSAGFPAKNIQYF; cdr3_nt: TGTGCCAGCTATTCCGCAGGGTTTCCTGCCAAAAACATTCAGTACTTC
cdr3_length: 14; v_call: TRBV30; d_call: TRBD1; j_call: TRBJ1-1; clone_size: .; cdr3_aa: CAWSVGQGGTEAFF; cdr3_nt: TGTGCCTGGAGTGTAGGACAGGGGGGGACTGAAGCTTTCTTT
cdr3_length: 16; v_call: TRBV5-1; d_call: TRBD2; j_call: TRBJ2-1; clone_size: .; cdr3_aa: CASSPDGLAGGFEQFF; cdr3_nt: TGCGCCAGCAGCCCCGACGGACTAGCGGGAGGGTTTGAGCAGTTCTTC
cdr3_length: 15; v_call: TRBV19; d_call: TRBD2; j_call: TRBJ2-1; clone_size: .; cdr3_aa: CASSMESGRAHEQFF; cdr3_nt: TGTGCCAGTAGTATGGAGAGCGGGAGGGCCCATGAGCAGTTCTTC
cdr3_length: 18; v_call: TRBV19; d_call: TRBD1; j_call: TRBJ1-4; clone_size: .; cdr3_aa: CASSSGTGDFSTNEKLFF; cdr3_nt: TGTGCCAGTAGTTCCGGGACAGGGGACTTTTCAACTAATGAAAAACTGTTTTTT
cdr3_length: 14; v_call: TRBV9; d_call: .; j_call: TRBJ1-1; clone_size: .; cdr3_aa: CASSPWGGETEAFF; cdr3_nt: TGTGCCAGCAGCCCCTGGGGGGGTGAGACTGAAGCTTTCTTT
cdr3_length: 16; v_call: TRBV6-5; d_call: .; j_call: TRBJ2-6; clone_size: once; cdr3_aa: CASSYFSRSGANVLTF; cdr3_nt: TGTGCCAGCAGCTACTTCTCCCGCAGTGGGGCCAACGTCCTGACTTTC
cdr3_length: 13; v_call: TRBV2; d_call: TRBD1; j_call: TRBJ2-1; clone_size: .; cdr3_aa: CASRGTGVGEQFF; cdr3_nt: TGTGCCAGCAGGGGGACAGGGGTTGGTGAGCAGTTCTTC
cdr3_length: 15; v_call: TRBV10-3; d_call: TRBD1; j_call: TRBJ2-7; clone_size: .; cdr3_aa: CAISNYRDRAYEQYF; cdr3_nt: TGTGCCATCAGTAATTACAGGGACAGGGCCTACGAGCAGTACTTC
cdr3_length: 16; v_call: TRBV10-3; d_call: TRBD1; j_call: TRBJ2-7; clone_size: .; cdr3_aa: CAISGYGQGEAYEQYF; cdr3_nt: TGTGCCATCAGTGGGTACGGACAGGGGGAGGCCTACGAGCAGTACTTC
cdr3_length: 13; v_call: TRBV28; d_call: TRBD1; j_call: TRBJ2-1; clone_size: .; cdr3_aa: CASRRDRSNEQFF; cdr3_nt: TGTGCCAGCAGACGGGACAGGAGCAATGAGCAGTTCTTC
cdr3_length: 12; v_call: TRBV14; d_call: .; j_call: TRBJ1-2; clone_size: .; cdr3_aa: CASSQFDYGYTF; cdr3_nt: TGTGCCAGCAGCCAGTTCGACTATGGCTACACCTTC
cdr3_length: 15; v_call: TRBV7-8; d_call: .; j_call: TRBJ1-1; clone_size: .; cdr3_aa: CATLRQALPGAEAFF; cdr3_nt: TGTGCCACTTTACGGCAGGCCCTCCCTGGCGCTGAAGCTTTCTTT
cdr3_length: 12; v_call: TRBV3-1/TRBV3-2; d_call: .; j_call: TRBJ2-7; clone_size: .; cdr3_aa: CASSGSSYEQYF; cdr3_nt: TGTGCCAGCAGCGGGAGTTCCTACGAGCAGTACTTC
cdr3_length: 15; v_call: TRBV5-4; d_call: TRBD1; j_call: TRBJ2-7; clone_size: .; cdr3_aa: CASSLDRGQTYEQYF; cdr3_nt: TGTGCCAGCAGCTTGGACAGGGGGCAAACCTACGAGCAGTACTTC
cdr3_length: 13; v_call: TRBV7-8; d_call: TRBD1; j_call: TRBJ1-4; clone_size: .; cdr3_aa: CASSLREDRGLFF; cdr3_nt: TGTGCCAGCAGCTTAAGAGAGGACAGGGGTTTGTTTTTT
cdr3_length: 12; v_call: TRBV29-1; d_call: .; j_call: TRBJ2-3; clone_size: once; cdr3_aa: CSVELDTDTQYF; cdr3_nt: TGCAGCGTTGAGCTAGACACAGATACGCAGTATTTT
cdr3_length: 14; v_call: TRBV6-5; d_call: .; j_call: TRBJ1-2; clone_size: .; cdr3_aa: CASSLRQRYYGYTF; cdr3_nt: TGTGCCAGCAGCCTCCGACAGCGATACTATGGCTACACCTTC
cdr3_length: 17; v_call: TRBV7-6; d_call: TRBD2; j_call: TRBJ2-1; clone_size: .; cdr3_aa: CASSSVILAGGNNEQFF; cdr3_nt: TGTGCCAGCAGCTCCGTTATCTTAGCGGGTGGTAACAATGAGCAGTTCTTC
cdr3_length: 15; v_call: TRBV4-2; d_call: TRBD1; j_call: TRBJ2-7; clone_size: .; cdr3_aa: CASSWSGTGGGEQYF; cdr3_nt: TGTGCCAGCAGCTGGTCCGGGACAGGGGGCGGCGAGCAGTACTTC
cdr3_length: 14; v_call: TRBV5-1; d_call: TRBD2; j_call: TRBJ2-3; clone_size: .; cdr3_aa: CASSLLAGPDTQYF; cdr3_nt: TGCGCCAGCAGCTTGCTAGCGGGGCCAGATACGCAGTATTTT
cdr3_length: 13; v_call: TRBV6-7; d_call: TRBD1; j_call: TRBJ2-7; clone_size: .; cdr3_aa: CASTGQGAREQYF; cdr3_nt: TGTGCCAGCACCGGACAGGGGGCGCGCGAGCAGTACTTC
cdr3_length: 11; v_call: TRBV4-2; d_call: .; j_call: TRBJ2-5; clone_size: few; cdr3_aa: CASSSQETQYF; cdr3_nt: TGTGCCAGCAGCTCGCAAGAGACCCAGTACTTC
cdr3_length: 15; v_call: TRBV6-5; d_call: TRBD1; j_call: TRBJ2-1; clone_size: .; cdr3_aa: CASSPPGQGVDEQFF; cdr3_nt: TGTGCCAGCAGTCCGCCGGGACAGGGGGTAGATGAGCAGTTCTTC
cdr3_length: 15; v_call: TRBV6-2/TRBV6-3; d_call: TRBD1; j_call: TRBJ1-2; clone_size: .; cdr3_aa: CASSYAGQGEYGYTF; cdr3_nt: TGTGCCAGCAGTTACGCGGGACAGGGGGAATATGGCTACACCTTC
cdr3_length: 14; v_call: TRBV25-1; d_call: .; j_call: TRBJ1-6; clone_size: .; cdr3_aa: CAITQQGANSPLHF; cdr3_nt: TGTGCCATCACCCAACAGGGCGCTAATTCACCCCTCCACTTT
cdr3_length: 15; v_call: TRBV30; d_call: .; j_call: TRBJ1-2; clone_size: .; cdr3_aa: CAWSGGIRNHGGYTF; cdr3_nt: TGTGCCTGGAGCGGCGGGATTCGGAACCATGGGGGCTACACCTTC
cdr3_length: 14; v_call: TRBV28; d_call: .; j_call: TRBJ1-1; clone_size: .; cdr3_aa: CASSLSRLRTEAFF; cdr3_nt: TGTGCCAGCAGTTTAAGCCGCCTACGAACTGAAGCTTTCTTT
cdr3_length: 17; v_call: TRBV3-1/TRBV3-2; d_call: TRBD1; j_call: TRBJ2-6; clone_size: .; cdr3_aa: CASSRNPTGAGANVLTF; cdr3_nt: TGTGCCAGCAGCCGCAACCCGACAGGGGCCGGGGCCAACGTCCTGACTTTC
cdr3_length: 17; v_call: TRBV5-1; d_call: TRBD1; j_call: TRBJ2-6; clone_size: .; cdr3_aa: CASSMGQPTSGANVLTF; cdr3_nt: TGCGCCAGCAGCATGGGACAGCCCACCTCTGGGGCCAACGTCCTGACTTTC
cdr3_length: 15; v_call: TRBV5-6; d_call: TRBD2; j_call: TRBJ2-7; clone_size: once; cdr3_aa: CASSLKTSGPYEQYF; cdr3_nt: TGTGCCAGCAGCTTGAAAACTAGCGGCCCCTACGAGCAGTACTTC
cdr3_length: 17; v_call: TRBV6-1; d_call: .; j_call: TRBJ1-1; clone_size: .; cdr3_aa: CASSEAINRQLNTEAFF; cdr3_nt: TGTGCCAGCAGTGAAGCGATAAATAGACAGCTGAACACTGAAGCTTTCTTT
cdr3_length: 16; v_call: TRBV5-4; d_call: .; j_call: TRBJ2-5; clone_size: .; cdr3_aa: CASSGTTRGDLETQYF; cdr3_nt: TGTGCCAGCAGCGGAACCACCCGCGGCGATTTAGAGACCCAGTACTTC
cdr3_length: 16; v_call: TRBV19; d_call: TRBD1; j_call: TRBJ1-6; clone_size: once; cdr3_aa: CASSKTTGSNNSPLHF; cdr3_nt: TGTGCCAGTAGTAAAACGACAGGGTCGAATAATTCACCCCTCCACTTT
cdr3_length: 15; v_call: TRBV4-1; d_call: .; j_call: TRBJ2-1; clone_size: .; cdr3_aa: CASSHGTLRRNEQFF; cdr3_nt: TGCGCCAGCAGCCACGGGACTTTACGTCGGAATGAGCAGTTCTTC
cdr3_length: 15; v_call: TRBV5-4; d_call: TRBD2; j_call: TRBJ2-1; clone_size: .; cdr3_aa: CASSSLAGVYNEQFF; cdr3_nt: TGTGCCAGCAGCTCACTAGCGGGGGTATACAATGAGCAGTTCTTC
cdr3_length: 13; v_call: TRBV9; d_call: .; j_call: TRBJ1-2; clone_size: .; cdr3_aa: CASSVEDSYGYTF; cdr3_nt: TGTGCCAGCAGCGTAGAGGACAGCTATGGCTACACCTTC
cdr3_length: 18; v_call: TRBV7-8; d_call: TRBD2; j_call: TRBJ2-1; clone_size: few; cdr3_aa: CASSLNSGTSGRGNEQFF; cdr3_nt: TGTGCCAGCAGCTTAAATTCGGGGACTAGCGGGAGGGGTAATGAGCAGTTCTTC
cdr3_length: 19; v_call: TRBV5-1; d_call: TRBD2; j_call: TRBJ2-1; clone_size: .; cdr3_aa: CASSSREPSGPSSYNEQFF; cdr3_nt: TGCGCCAGCAGCTCCCGGGAGCCTAGCGGGCCTAGCTCCTACAATGAGCAGTTCTTC
cdr3_length: 16; v_call: TRBV2; d_call: TRBD1; j_call: TRBJ2-5; clone_size: .; cdr3_aa: CASSGSPGTGGETQYF; cdr3_nt: TGTGCCAGCAGTGGGTCCCCCGGGACAGGGGGGGAGACCCAGTACTTC
cdr3_length: 14; v_call: TRBV7-9; d_call: .; j_call: TRBJ2-2; clone_size: .; cdr3_aa: CASSPPVAFGELFF; cdr3_nt: TGTGCCAGCAGCCCTCCCGTAGCGTTCGGGGAGCTGTTTTTT
cdr3_length: 16; v_call: TRBV18; d_call: TRBD1; j_call: TRBJ1-1; clone_size: .; cdr3_aa: CASSRERQGTNTEAFF; cdr3_nt: TGTGCCAGCTCACGGGAAAGACAGGGGACGAACACTGAAGCTTTCTTT
cdr3_length: 13; v_call: TRBV7-2; d_call: .; j_call: TRBJ1-1; clone_size: .; cdr3_aa: CASSLTENTEAFF; cdr3_nt: TGTGCCAGCAGCTTGACTGAGAACACTGAAGCTTTCTTT
cdr3_length: 15; v_call: TRBV6-2/TRBV6-3; d_call: .; j_call: TRBJ1-1; clone_size: .; cdr3_aa: CASSDLGALNTEAFF; cdr3_nt: TGTGCCAGCAGTGACCTGGGGGCTTTGAACACTGAAGCTTTCTTT
cdr3_length: 16; v_call: TRBV6-5; d_call: TRBD1; j_call: TRBJ1-5; clone_size: .; cdr3_aa: CASSYRGQGAGQPQHF; cdr3_nt: TGTGCCAGCAGTTACAGGGGACAGGGGGCAGGACAGCCCCAGCATTTT
cdr3_length: 11; v_call: TRBV7-9; d_call: .; j_call: TRBJ2-5; clone_size: .; cdr3_aa: CASSLEESQYF; cdr3_nt: TGTGCCAGCAGCTTAGAGGAGAGCCAGTACTTC
cdr3_length: 16; v_call: TRBV5-1; d_call: .; j_call: TRBJ2-3; clone_size: .; cdr3_aa: CASSLVGQSSTDTQYF; cdr3_nt: TGCGCCAGCAGCTTGGTCGGACAGTCCAGCACAGATACGCAGTATTTT
cdr3_length: 13; v_call: TRBV18; d_call: TRBD1; j_call: TRBJ1-2; clone_size: .; cdr3_aa: CASSPQGGYGYTF; cdr3_nt: TGTGCCAGCTCACCCCAGGGGGGCTATGGCTACACCTTC
cdr3_length: 14; v_call: TRBV19; d_call: .; j_call: TRBJ2-1; clone_size: few; cdr3_aa: CASSIKQGSNEQFF; cdr3_nt: TGTGCCAGTAGTATCAAACAGGGCTCCAATGAGCAGTTCTTC
cdr3_length: 15; v_call: TRBV7-3; d_call: .; j_call: TRBJ2-4; clone_size: .; cdr3_aa: CASSLGGGSGNIQYF; cdr3_nt: TGTGCCAGCAGCTTAGGGGGAGGTAGTGGAAACATTCAGTACTTC
cdr3_length: 12; v_call: TRBV7-9; d_call: .; j_call: TRBJ1-6; clone_size: .; cdr3_aa: CASSSTGLSLHF; cdr3_nt: TGTGCCAGCAGCTCGACAGGTTTATCCCTCCACTTT
cdr3_length: 18; v_call: TRBV7-2; d_call: TRBD2; j_call: TRBJ2-1; clone_size: .; cdr3_aa: CASSLKSWASGRPYEQFF; cdr3_nt: TGTGCCAGCAGCTTAAAGTCTTGGGCTAGCGGGAGGCCCTATGAGCAGTTCTTC
cdr3_length: 12; v_call: TRBV2; d_call: .; j_call: TRBJ2-7; clone_size: .; cdr3_aa: CASTRSSYEQYF; cdr3_nt: TGTGCCAGCACACGGAGCTCCTACGAGCAGTACTTC
cdr3_length: 14; v_call: TRBV3-1/TRBV3-2; d_call: .; j_call: TRBJ1-4; clone_size: .; cdr3_aa: CASSLVATNEKLFF; cdr3_nt: TGTGCCAGCAGCCTAGTGGCAACTAATGAAAAACTGTTTTTT
cdr3_length: 15; v_call: TRBV9; d_call: .; j_call: TRBJ1-1; clone_size: .; cdr3_aa: CASSVLGGVNTEAFF; cdr3_nt: TGTGCCAGCAGCGTACTAGGGGGAGTGAACACTGAAGCTTTCTTT